Each of the 9 T cell receptor beta chains below was sequenced from the same sample in a study of cytomegalovirus exposure and HLA in healthy donors. Vbeta (60) and Jbeta (13) primers were used in the PCR. Profiling relied on immunoSEQ multiplex PCR, and the TCRdb table lists in-frame clones only, not all of them. Among more than 95,000 clones listed, about 81% were seen once. Source material: PBMCs. Receptor source: a woman in her forties or fifties in good health and CMV-seropositive.

This chain links TRBV13 with TRBJ2-7; 10 bases fit TRBD2. The ends lost 1 base at V and 2 bases at J; junction bases unmatched: 11. The CDR3 spans 18 residues. Germline loops: CDR1 PRHDT, CDR2 FYEKMQ (reference sequence). In nucleotides, the CDR3 is TGTGCCAGCAGCTTAGCCCCTTGGGGGACTAGCGAGACCTACGAGCAGTACTTC. It encodes CASSLAPWGTSETYEQYF. Looking up the rest from reference TRBV13 and TRBJ2-7 gives the full variable domain: AAGVIQSPRHLIKEKRETATLKCYPIPRHDTVYWYQQGPGQDPQFLISFYEKMQSDKGSIPDRFSAQQFSDYHSELNMSSLELGDSALYFCASSLAPWGTSETYEQYFGPGTRLTVT.

The genes are TRBV27 and TRBJ1-5; possible D gene TRBD1, 5 bases. This CDR3 region has 15 residues. Trimming cost V 4 bases and J 8 bases, with 18 bases left between them. Per germline, CDR1 MNHEY and CDR2 SMNVEV (reference sequence). This CDR3 reads CASSSLGAGGKPQHF. CDR3 DNA: TGTGCCAGCAGTTCCCTCGGGGCCGGGGGTAAGCCCCAGCATTTT.

This chain links TRBV2 with TRBJ1-2; 7 bases agree with TRBD1. The CDR3 consists of 11 residues. V shed 4 bases, J shed 14 bases, and the junction held 7 bases outside the gene matches. Germline values: CDR1 SNHLY, CDR2 FYNNEI. In DNA, the CDR3 is TGTGCCAGCAGTGGACAGGGTACTAATACCTTC. Amino acids: CASSGQGTNTF. Supplemented by reference TRBV2 and TRBJ1-2, the full variable domain reads EPEVTQTPSHQVTQMGQEVILRCVPISNHLYFYWYRQILGQKVEFLVSFYNNEISEKSEIFDDQFSVERPDGSNFTLKIRSTKLEDSAMYFCASSGQGTNTFGSGTRLTVV.

The rearrangement links TRBV7-2 to TRBJ1-4, with D possibly matching TRBD1 (5 bases). The CDR3 totals 16 residues. Trimming shortened V by 1 base and J by 7 bases, and 16 bases separated the two germline ends. Germline V gives CDR1 SGHTA, CDR2 FQGNSA. CDR3 residues: CASSLDQGSRFEKLFF. CDR3 sequence (DNA): TGTGCCAGCAGCTTAGATCAGGGATCGAGGTTTGAAAAACTGTTTTTT.

The chain uses TRBV5-1 and TRBJ2-2; TRBD2 agrees at 14 bases. Losses at the gene ends were 3 bases for V and 4 bases for J; bases not matched to a gene: 2. Germline CDR1 SGHRS, CDR2 YFSETQ. The CDR3 contains 16 residues. The chain's CDR3 is CASSSTSGRATGELFF. The CDR3 nucleotides are TGCGCCAGCAGCTCGACTAGCGGGAGGGCCACCGGGGAGCTGTTTTTT.

V is TRBV9 and J is TRBJ2-5, with 10 bases identical to TRBD1. Germline V gene data show CDR1 as SGDLS and CDR2 as YYNGEE. This CDR3 contains 17 residues. The J segment lost 2 bases and the V segment lost 4 bases, leaving 11 bases of the junction unmatched. The CDR3 spells CASSTGQGDTAQETQYF. The CDR3 coding sequence is TGTGCCAGCAGCACTGGACAGGGGGACACTGCACAAGAGACCCAGTACTTC.

This sequence joins TRBV6-1 and TRBJ2-1; 8 bases align to TRBD2. There are 11 residues in the CDR3. Germline lookup yields CDR1 MNHNS and CDR2 SASEGT. Trimming removed 6 bases from V and 14 bases from J; junction bases left unmatched: 6. CDR3 sequence reads: CASRDLREEFF. CDR3 in DNA: TGTGCCAGCAGAGACCTGCGGGAGGAGTTCTTC.

The chain is built from TRBV2 and TRBJ2-1; D is unresolved. The CDR3 extends over 12 amino acids. V was cut by 3 bases and J by 8 bases, with 8 bases left in between. CDR1 and CDR2 from the germline V gene are SNHLY and FYNNEI. This chain's CDR3 is CASSERSDEQFF. In nucleotides, the CDR3 is TGTGCCAGCAGTGAGAGAAGTGATGAGCAGTTCTTC.

The chain has TRBV7-9 and TRBJ2-1, with 13 bases identical to TRBD2. The CDR3 covers 19 residues. Germline trimming cut 2 bases from V and 6 bases from J; bases unmatched to any gene: 13. Germline V gene lookup returns CDR1 SEHNR and CDR2 FQNEAQ (reference sequence). The CDR3, as DNA: TGTGCCAGCAGCTTAACTAGCGGGAGGGGGATCCGGCGTATCAATGAGCAGTTCTTC. Amino acids: CASSLTSGRGIRRINEQFF.